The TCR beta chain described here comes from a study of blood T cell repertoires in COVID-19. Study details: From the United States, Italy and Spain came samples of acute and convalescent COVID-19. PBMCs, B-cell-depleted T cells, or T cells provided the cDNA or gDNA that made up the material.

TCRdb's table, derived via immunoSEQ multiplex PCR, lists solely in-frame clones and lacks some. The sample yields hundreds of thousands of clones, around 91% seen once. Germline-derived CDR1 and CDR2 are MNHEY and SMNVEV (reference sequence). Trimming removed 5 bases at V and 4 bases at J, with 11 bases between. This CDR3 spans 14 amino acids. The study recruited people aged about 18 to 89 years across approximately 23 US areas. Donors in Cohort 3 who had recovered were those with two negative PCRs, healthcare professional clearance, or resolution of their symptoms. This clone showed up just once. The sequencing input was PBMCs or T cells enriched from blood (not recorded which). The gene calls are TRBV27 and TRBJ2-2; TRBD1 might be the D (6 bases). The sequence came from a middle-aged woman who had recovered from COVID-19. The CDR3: CASSRQASTGELFF. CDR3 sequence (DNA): TGTGCCAGCAGTCGACAGGCGTCCACCGGGGAGCTGTTTTTT.